The 8 T cell receptor beta chains reported below all come from one sample, sequenced in a study of blood T cells in healthy people across ages. PCR was performed a second time for about 6 to 12 cycles using a sample-barcoded 5' primer and a J-beta primer mix. TCRdb analysed the 5' RACE reads with MiXCR anew, one entry per CDR3 protein. The table lists about 1,800,000 distinct CDR3 sequences, approximately 28% of them singletons. The specimen was blood. The receptors were gathered from a woman younger than 45 in good health.

This clonotype was seen only a few times. Compared with germline, one end of the junction differs, possibly owing to a read error. In DNA, the CDR3 is TGCAGCGTTGAAGATTCGGGGGGCTACAAGCAGTACTTC. This gives the protein CSVEDSGGYKQYF. The chain has TRBV29-1 and TRBJ2-7, with D possibly matching TRBD2 (7 bases). In germline, CDR1 is SQVTM, CDR2 ANQGSEA. The CDR3 is 13 residues long.

The J gene is TRBJ2-6, the V gene TRBV20-1; no reliable D call. The V end lost 3 bases, the J end lost 0 bases, and 3 bases lay between the germline ends. This CDR3 has 13 residues. Germline CDR1 reads DFQATT; CDR2 reads SNEGSKA (reference sequence). The DNA of the CDR3 is TGCAGTGCTAGCAGCTCTGGGGCCAACGTCCTGACTTTC. Translated, it gives CSASSSGANVLTF.

The J gene is TRBJ1-4, the V gene TRBV29-1; 8 bases are a match to TRBD1. V lost 7 bases, J lost 8 bases, and 9 bases stayed unmatched. The V gene's germline CDR1 is SQVTM and CDR2 ANQGSEA. The CDR3 consists of 13 residues. CDR3: CSAQGDMYEKLFF. For the CDR3, the DNA is TGCAGCGCACAGGGGGACATGTACGAAAAACTGTTTTTT.

The CDR3 reads CASTLTSGLAGSYEQYF. For the CDR3, the DNA is TGTGCCAGCACATTAACCTCGGGACTAGCGGGGTCCTACGAGCAGTACTTC. The chain joins TRBV7-9 to TRBJ2-7; TRBD2 aligns across 13 bases. V gave up 7 bases and J gave up 1 base; unmatched junction bases: 10. The germline V gene has CDR1 SEHNR and CDR2 FQNEAQ (reference sequence). This CDR3 contains 17 residues. The full variable domain, completed using reference TRBV7-9 and TRBJ2-7, is DTGVSQNPRHKITKRGQNVTFRCDPISEHNRLYWYRQTLGQGPEFLTYFQNEAQLEKSRLLSDRFSAERPKGSFSTLEIQRTEQGDSAMYLCASTLTSGLAGSYEQYFGPGTRLTVT.

The V and J genes are TRBV12-3 or TRBV12-4 and TRBJ2-7; 8 nucleotides line up with TRBD2. Trimming took 7 bases from V and 7 from J; bases not matched to a gene: 12. The CDR3 covers 14 residues. The CDR3 region has the DNA TGTGCCAGCAACCCTGCGGGGGGAAGGATGGAGCAGTACTTC. Its translation is CASNPAGGRMEQYF.

V usage is TRBV29-1 and J usage is TRBJ1-1, with no clear D. V dropped 0 bases and J dropped 4 bases, with 15 bases sitting between them. Per germline, CDR1 SQVTM and CDR2 ANQGSEA. The CDR3 loop spans 15 amino acids. Written as DNA, the CDR3 is TGCAGCGTTGAAGATCTGACAAGGAGGGCCACTGAAGCTTTCTTT. Translated, it gives CSVEDLTRRATEAFF. Drawing the rest from reference TRBV29-1 and TRBJ1-1, the complete variable domain is SAVISQKPSRDICQRGTSLTIQCQVDSQVTMMFWYRQQPGQSLTLIATANQGSEATYESGFVIDKFPISRPNLTFSTLTVSNMSPEDSSIYLCSVEDLTRRATEAFFGQGTRLTVV.

This clonotype was seen only a few times. Being one base from a much bigger clone, this may be a read error. J is TRBJ1-5 and V is TRBV12-3 or TRBV12-4; D ambiguous. Trimming cost V 4 bases and J 4 bases, with 11 bases left between them. CDR3 length equals 14 residues. DNA of the CDR3: TGTGCCAGCAGTTACAAGGGAGGGAATCAGCCCCAGCATTTT. Translating it yields CASSYKGGNQPQHF.

The rearrangement uses TRBV27 and TRBJ1-6; weak D call: TRBD1 (5 bases). Between the trimmed V and J ends, which lost 6 bases and 7 bases, there was a span of 13 bases. This CDR3 is 14 amino acids long. CDR1 is MNHEY, CDR2 SMNVEV, per germline (reference sequence). The CDR3 loop reads CASRTWDGNSPLHF. The DNA of the CDR3 is TGTGCCAGCAGGACCTGGGACGGAAATTCACCCCTCCACTTT.